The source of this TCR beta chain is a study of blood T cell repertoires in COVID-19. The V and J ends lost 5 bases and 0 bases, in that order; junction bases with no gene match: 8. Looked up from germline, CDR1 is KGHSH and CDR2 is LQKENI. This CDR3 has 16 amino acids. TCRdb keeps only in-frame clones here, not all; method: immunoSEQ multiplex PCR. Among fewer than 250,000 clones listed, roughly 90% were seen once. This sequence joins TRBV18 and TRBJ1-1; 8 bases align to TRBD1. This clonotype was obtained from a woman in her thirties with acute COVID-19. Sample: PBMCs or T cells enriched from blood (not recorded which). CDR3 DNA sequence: TGTGCCAGCTCAGTGAGTACAGGGGGTATGAACACTGAAGCTTTCTTT. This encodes CASSVSTGGMNTEAFF.